This T cell receptor (beta chain) comes out of a study of T cell responses to AZD1222 COVID-19 vaccine. This clone was found once. Sequencing used immunoSEQ multiplex PCR; TCRdb keeps in-frame clones, though not all of them. The sample lists about 130,000 clones, 90% occurring once. The CDR3 totals 15 residues. Germline V CDR1 and CDR2: SGDLS, YYNGEE. The junction had 10 bases not matched to a gene; V was cut back by 4 bases and J by 6 bases. This chain joins TRBV9 and TRBJ2-7; 10 bases line up with TRBD2. The starting material was peripheral blood, obtained on day 0 of MenACWY control vaccination. The clonotype comes from an adult in good health. The CDR3 DNA is TGTGCCAGCAGCTACACTAGCGGGGTACCTACCGAGCAGTACTTC. It specifies CASSYTSGVPTEQYF.